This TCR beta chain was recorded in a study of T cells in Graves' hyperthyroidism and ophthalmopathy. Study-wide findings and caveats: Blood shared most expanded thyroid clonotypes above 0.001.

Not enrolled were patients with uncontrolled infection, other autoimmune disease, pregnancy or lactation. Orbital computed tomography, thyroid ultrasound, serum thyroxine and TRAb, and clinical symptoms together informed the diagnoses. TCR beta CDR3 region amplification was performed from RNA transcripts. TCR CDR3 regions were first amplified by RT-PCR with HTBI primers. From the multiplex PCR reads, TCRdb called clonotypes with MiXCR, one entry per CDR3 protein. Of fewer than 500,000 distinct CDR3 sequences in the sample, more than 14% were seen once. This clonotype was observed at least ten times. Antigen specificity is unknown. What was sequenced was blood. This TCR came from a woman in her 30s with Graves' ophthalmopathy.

In DNA, the CDR3 is TGTGCCAGCAGCTTAGAGGCAGGGAACACCGGGGAGCTGTTTTTT. Translating gives CASSLEAGNTGELFF. This chain uses TRBV11-2 with TRBJ2-2; D unresolved. There are 15 residues in the CDR3. Germline CDR1 reads SGHAT; CDR2 reads FQNNGV. The V gene lost 0 bases and the J gene lost 1 base, with 6 bases spanning the gap.